This T cell receptor (beta chain) came from a study of shared clonotypes between healthy human individuals. Trimming removed 7 bases from V and 3 bases from J; junction bases left unmatched: 12. The CDR3 is made up of 16 amino acids. CDR1 LNHDA and CDR2 SQIVND come from the germline V gene (reference sequence). Method: immunoSEQ multiplex PCR; TCRdb's copy keeps in-frame clones and lacks some. The repertoire has more than 400,000 clones, almost 97% of them found once; the top ten carry approximately 0.06%. This chain connects TRBV19 to TRBJ1-2; 9 nucleotides align to TRBD1. The clonotype was recovered from a woman aged 25 to 39 in good health. The sequencing input was naive CD4+ T cells sorted from blood. Subset specified: CD45RA+ positively selected. The CDR3 DNA follows: TGTGCCAGTACACCAAGAGGAGGACAGGGGCACTATGGCTACACCTTC. This gives the protein CASTPRGGQGHYGYTF.